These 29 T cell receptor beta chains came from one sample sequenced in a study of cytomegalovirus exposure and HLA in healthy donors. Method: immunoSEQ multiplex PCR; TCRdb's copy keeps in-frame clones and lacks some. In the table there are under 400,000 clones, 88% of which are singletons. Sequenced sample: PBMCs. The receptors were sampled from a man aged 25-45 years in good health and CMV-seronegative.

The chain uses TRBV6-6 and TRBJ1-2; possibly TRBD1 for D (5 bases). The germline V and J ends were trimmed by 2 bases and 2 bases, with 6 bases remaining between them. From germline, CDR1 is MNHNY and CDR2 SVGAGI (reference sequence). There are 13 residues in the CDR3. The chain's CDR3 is CASSYDSNYGYTF. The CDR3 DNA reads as TGTGCCAGCAGTTACGACAGCAACTATGGCTACACCTTC.

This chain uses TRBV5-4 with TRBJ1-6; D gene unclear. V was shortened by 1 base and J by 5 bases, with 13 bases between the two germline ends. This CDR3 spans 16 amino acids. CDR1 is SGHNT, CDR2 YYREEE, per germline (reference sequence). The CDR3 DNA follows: TGTGCCAGCAGCTTGTGGTTGGGCCAGAATAATTCACCCCTCCACTTT. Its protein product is CASSLWLGQNNSPLHF.

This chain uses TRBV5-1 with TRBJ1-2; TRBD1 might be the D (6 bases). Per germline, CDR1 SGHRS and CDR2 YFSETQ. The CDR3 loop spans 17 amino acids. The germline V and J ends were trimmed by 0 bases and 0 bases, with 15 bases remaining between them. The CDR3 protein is CASSLVVGTPTNYGYTF. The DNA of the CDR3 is TGCGCCAGCAGCTTGGTTGTCGGGACACCTACTAACTATGGCTACACCTTC.

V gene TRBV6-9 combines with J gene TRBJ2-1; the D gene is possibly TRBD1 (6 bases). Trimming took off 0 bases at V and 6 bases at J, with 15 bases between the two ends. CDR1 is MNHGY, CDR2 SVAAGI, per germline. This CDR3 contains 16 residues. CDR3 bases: TGTGCCAGCAGTTATTCGTCGTCAGGGGATTGCAATGAGCAGTTCTTC. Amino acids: CASSYSSSGDCNEQFF.

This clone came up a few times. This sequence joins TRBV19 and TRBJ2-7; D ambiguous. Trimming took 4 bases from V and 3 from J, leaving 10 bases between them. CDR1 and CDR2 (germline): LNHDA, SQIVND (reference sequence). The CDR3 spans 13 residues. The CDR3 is CASSTEAYYEQYF. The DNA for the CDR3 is TGTGCCAGTAGTACCGAGGCGTACTACGAGCAGTACTTC.

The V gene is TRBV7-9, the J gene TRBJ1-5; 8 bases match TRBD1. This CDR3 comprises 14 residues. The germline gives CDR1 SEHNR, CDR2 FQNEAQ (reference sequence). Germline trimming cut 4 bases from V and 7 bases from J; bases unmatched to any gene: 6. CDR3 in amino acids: CASSSGGGGQPQHF. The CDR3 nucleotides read TGTGCCAGCAGCTCAGGGGGCGGTGGCCAGCCCCAGCATTTT.

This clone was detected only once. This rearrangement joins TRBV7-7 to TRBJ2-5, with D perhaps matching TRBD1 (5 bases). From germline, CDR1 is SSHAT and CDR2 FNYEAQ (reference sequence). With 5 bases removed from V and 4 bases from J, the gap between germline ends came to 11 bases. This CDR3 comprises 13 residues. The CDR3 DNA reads TGTGCCAGCAGCCACGGTCAGGGAGAGACCCAGTACTTC. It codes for CASSHGQGETQYF.

CDR3 sequence: CASSLNGGGYTF. The CDR3 region has the DNA TGTGCCAGCAGCTTGAACGGTGGTGGCTACACCTTC. The V gene is TRBV5-4, the J gene TRBJ1-2; D is ambiguous. In germline, CDR1 is SGHNT, CDR2 YYREEE (reference sequence). This CDR3 has 12 amino acids. Trimming pared 1 base from V and 7 bases from J, leaving 8 bases between.

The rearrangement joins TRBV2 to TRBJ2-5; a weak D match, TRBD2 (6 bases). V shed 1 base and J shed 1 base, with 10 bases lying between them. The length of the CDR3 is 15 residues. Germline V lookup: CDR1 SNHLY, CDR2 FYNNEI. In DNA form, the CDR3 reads TGTGCCAGCAGTGAAGGTCCCGGGAGCCAAGAGACCCAGTACTTC. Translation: CASSEGPGSQETQYF.

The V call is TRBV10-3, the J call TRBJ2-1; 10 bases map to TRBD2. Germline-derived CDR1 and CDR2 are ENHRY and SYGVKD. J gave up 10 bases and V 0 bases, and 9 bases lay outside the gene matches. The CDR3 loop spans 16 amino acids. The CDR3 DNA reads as TGTGCCATCAGTGAGTCGGGACTAGCGAACCGGGGGGAGCAGTTCTTC. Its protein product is CAISESGLANRGEQFF.

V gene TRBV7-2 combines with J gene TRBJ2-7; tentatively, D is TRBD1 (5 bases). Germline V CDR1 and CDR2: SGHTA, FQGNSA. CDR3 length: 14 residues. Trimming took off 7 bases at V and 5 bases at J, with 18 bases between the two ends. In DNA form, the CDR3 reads TGTGCCAGCACCCCAAGGGGTAGTCCCAACGAGCAGTACTTC. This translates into CASTPRGSPNEQYF.

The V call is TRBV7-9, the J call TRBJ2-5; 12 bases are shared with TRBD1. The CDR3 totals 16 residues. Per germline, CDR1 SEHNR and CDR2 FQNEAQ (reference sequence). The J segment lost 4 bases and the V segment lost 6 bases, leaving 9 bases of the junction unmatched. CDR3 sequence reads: CASSPRLGQGAETQYF. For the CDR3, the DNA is TGTGCCAGCAGTCCCCGTCTGGGACAGGGGGCAGAGACCCAGTACTTC.

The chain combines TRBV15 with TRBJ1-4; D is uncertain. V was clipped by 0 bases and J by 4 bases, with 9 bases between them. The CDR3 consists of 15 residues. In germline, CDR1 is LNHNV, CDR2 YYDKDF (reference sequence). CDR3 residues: CATSRDAVNNEKLFF. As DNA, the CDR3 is TGTGCCACCAGCAGAGATGCAGTGAATAATGAAAAACTGTTTTTT.

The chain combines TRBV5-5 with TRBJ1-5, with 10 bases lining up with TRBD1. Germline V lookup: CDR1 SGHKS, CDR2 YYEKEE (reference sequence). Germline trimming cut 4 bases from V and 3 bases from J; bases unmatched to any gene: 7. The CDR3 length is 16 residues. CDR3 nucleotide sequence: TGTGCCAGCAGCCCGACAGGGACAGGGGCCAATCAGCCCCAGCATTTT. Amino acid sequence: CASSPTGTGANQPQHF.

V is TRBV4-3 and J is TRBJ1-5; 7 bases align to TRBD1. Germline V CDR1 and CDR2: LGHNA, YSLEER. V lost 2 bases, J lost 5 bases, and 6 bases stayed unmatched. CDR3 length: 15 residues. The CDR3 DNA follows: TGCGCCAGCAGCCAACAAGGGGGCGCGGATCAGCCCCAGCATTTT. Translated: CASSQQGGADQPQHF.

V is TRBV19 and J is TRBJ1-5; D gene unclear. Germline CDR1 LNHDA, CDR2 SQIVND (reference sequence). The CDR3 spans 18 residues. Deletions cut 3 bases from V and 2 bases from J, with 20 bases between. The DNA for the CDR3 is TGTGCCAGTAGTATTTTTCATACGGGGTCTCAACGCAATCAGCCCCAGCATTTT. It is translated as CASSIFHTGSQRNQPQHF.

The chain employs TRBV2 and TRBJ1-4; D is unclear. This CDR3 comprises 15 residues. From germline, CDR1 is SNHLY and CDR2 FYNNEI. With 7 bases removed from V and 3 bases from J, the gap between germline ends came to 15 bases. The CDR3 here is CASKLIAIANEKLFF. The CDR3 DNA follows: TGTGCCAGCAAGTTAATAGCAATCGCTAATGAAAAACTGTTTTTT. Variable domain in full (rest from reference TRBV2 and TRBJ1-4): EPEVTQTPSHQVTQMGQEVILRCVPISNHLYFYWYRQILGQKVEFLVSFYNNEISEKSEIFDDQFSVERPDGSNFTLKIRSTKLEDSAMYFCASKLIAIANEKLFFGSGTQLSVL.

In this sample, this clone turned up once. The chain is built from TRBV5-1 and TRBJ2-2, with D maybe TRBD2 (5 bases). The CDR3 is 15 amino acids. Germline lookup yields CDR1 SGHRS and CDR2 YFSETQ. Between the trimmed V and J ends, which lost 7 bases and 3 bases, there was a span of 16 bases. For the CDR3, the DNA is TGCGCCAGCGAACGACACGGGGTTGACACCGGGGAGCTGTTTTTT. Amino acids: CASERHGVDTGELFF.

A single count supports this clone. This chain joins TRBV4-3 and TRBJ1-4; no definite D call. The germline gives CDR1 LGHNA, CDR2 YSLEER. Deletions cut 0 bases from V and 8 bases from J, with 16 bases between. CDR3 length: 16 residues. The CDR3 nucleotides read TGCGCCAGCAGCCAAGAAGGAAGGGCCGGGGAGGAAAAACTGTTTTTT. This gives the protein CASSQEGRAGEEKLFF.

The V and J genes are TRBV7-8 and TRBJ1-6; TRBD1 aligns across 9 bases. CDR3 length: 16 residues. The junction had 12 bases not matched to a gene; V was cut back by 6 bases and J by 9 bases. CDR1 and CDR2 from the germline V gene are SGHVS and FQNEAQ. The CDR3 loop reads CASSFSTGTGSSPLHF. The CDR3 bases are TGTGCCAGCAGTTTTTCCACCGGGACAGGGAGTTCACCCCTCCACTTT.

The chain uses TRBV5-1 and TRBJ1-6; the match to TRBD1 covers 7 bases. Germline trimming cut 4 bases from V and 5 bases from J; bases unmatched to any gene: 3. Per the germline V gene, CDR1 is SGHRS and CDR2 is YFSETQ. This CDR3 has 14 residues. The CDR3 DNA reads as TGCGCCAGCAGCCGGGACAGCGATAATTCACCCCTCCACTTT. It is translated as CASSRDSDNSPLHF.

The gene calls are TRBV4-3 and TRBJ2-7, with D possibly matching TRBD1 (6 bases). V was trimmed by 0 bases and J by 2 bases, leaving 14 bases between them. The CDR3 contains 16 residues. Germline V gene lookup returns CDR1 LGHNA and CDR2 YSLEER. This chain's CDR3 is CASSQEARGLTYEQYF. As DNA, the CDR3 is TGCGCCAGCAGCCAAGAAGCCAGGGGATTAACCTACGAGCAGTACTTC.

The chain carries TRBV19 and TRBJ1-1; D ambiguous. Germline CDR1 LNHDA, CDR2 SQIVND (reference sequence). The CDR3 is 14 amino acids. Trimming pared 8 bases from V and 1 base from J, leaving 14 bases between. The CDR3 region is CASRFGRTNTEAFF. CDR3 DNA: TGTGCCAGTCGGTTCGGGAGAACGAACACTGAAGCTTTCTTT.

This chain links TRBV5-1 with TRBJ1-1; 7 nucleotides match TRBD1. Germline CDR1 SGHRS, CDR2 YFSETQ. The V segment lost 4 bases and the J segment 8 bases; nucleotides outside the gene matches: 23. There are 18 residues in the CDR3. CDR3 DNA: TGCGCCAGCAGCCTTGGTCCCCCAGGACAGGCGCTGTTTGGGGAAGCTTTCTTT. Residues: CASSLGPPGQALFGEAFF.

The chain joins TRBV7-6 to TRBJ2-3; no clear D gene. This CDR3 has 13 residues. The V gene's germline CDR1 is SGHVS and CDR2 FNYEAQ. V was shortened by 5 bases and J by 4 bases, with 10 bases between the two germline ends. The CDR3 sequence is CASSPGYSDTQYF. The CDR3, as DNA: TGTGCCAGCAGCCCCGGGTATTCAGATACGCAGTATTTT.

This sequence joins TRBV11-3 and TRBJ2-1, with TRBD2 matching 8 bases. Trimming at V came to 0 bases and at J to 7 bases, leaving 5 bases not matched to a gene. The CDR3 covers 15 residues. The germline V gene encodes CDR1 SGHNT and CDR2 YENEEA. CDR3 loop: CASSLETGGRNEQFF. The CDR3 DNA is TGTGCCAGCAGCTTAGAGACGGGGGGGCGAAATGAGCAGTTCTTC. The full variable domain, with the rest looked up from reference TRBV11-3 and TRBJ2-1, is EAGVVQSPRYKIIEKKQPVAFWCNPISGHNTLYWYLQNLGQGPELLIRYENEEAVDDSQLPKDRFSAERLKGVDSTLKIQPAELGDSAVYLCASSLETGGRNEQFFGPGTRLTVL.

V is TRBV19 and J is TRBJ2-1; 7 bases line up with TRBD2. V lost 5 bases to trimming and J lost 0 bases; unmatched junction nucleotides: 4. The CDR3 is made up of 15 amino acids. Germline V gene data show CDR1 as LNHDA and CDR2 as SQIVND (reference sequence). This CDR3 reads CASSPSGNSYNEQFF. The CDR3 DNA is TGTGCCAGTAGTCCTAGCGGAAACTCCTACAATGAGCAGTTCTTC.

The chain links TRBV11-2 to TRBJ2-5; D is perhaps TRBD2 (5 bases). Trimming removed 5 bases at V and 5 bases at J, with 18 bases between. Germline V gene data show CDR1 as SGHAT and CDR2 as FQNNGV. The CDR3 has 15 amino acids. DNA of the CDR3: TGTGCCAGCAGCCGAGGGCCCGCAACAAGGGAGACCCAGTACTTC. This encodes CASSRGPATRETQYF.

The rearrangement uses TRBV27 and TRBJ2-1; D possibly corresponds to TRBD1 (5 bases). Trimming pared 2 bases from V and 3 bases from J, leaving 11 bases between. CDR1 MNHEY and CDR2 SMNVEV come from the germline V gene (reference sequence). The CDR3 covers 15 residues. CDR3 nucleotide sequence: TGTGCCAGCAGTTTAAGCTCGGACAACTACAATGAGCAGTTCTTC. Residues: CASSLSSDNYNEQFF.